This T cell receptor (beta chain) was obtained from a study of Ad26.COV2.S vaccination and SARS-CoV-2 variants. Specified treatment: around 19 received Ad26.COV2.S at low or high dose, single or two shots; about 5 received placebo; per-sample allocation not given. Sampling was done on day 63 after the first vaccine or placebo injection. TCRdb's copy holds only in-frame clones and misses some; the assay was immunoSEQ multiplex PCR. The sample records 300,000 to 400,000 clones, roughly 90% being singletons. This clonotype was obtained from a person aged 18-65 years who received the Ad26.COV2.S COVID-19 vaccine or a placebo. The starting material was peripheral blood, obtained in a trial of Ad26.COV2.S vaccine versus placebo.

This CDR3 reads CASSSGQADGYTF. The CDR3 nucleotides are TGTGCCAGCAGCTCAGGACAGGCGGATGGCTACACCTTC. The chain is built from TRBV27 and TRBJ1-2; 7 nucleotides line up with TRBD1. V lost 6 bases and J lost 6; bases outside the gene matches: 7. CDR1 MNHEY and CDR2 SMNVEV come from the germline V gene (reference sequence). This CDR3 has 13 amino acids.